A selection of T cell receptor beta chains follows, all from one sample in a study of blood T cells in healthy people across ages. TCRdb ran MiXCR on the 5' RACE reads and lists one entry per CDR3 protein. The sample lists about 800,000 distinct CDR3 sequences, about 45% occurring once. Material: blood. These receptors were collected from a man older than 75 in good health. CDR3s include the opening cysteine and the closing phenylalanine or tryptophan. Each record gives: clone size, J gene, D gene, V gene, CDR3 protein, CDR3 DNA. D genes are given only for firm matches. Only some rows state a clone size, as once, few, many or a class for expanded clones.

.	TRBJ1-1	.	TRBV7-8	CASSLRQGRAFF	TGTGCCAGCAGCTTGAGGCAGGGGAGGGCTTTCTTT
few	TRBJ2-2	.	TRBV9	CASSVGGTGELFF	TGTGCCAGCAGCGTAGGAGGCACCGGGGAGCTGTTTTTT
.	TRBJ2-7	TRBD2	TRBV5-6	CASTLAGDFDEQYF	TGTGCCAGCACCTTAGCGGGAGATTTCGACGAGCAGTACTTC
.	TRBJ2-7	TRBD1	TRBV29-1	CSVAPGQSYEQYF	TGCAGCGTTGCCCCGGGACAGTCCTACGAGCAGTACTTC
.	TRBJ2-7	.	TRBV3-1	CASSQGRGLGYEQYF	TGTGCCAGCAGCCAAGGGCGAGGGTTAGGCTACGAGCAGTACTTC
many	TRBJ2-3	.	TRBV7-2	CASSLLRGGDTQYF	TGTGCCAGCAGCTTACTCAGGGGAGGGGATACGCAGTATTTT
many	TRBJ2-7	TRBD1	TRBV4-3	CASSRGPGTGSYEQYF	TGCGCCAGCAGCCGAGGTCCCGGGACAGGGTCCTACGAGCAGTACTTC
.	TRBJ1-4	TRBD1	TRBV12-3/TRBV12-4	CASDSGTGGEKLFF	TGTGCCAGTGACTCCGGGACAGGGGGTGAAAAACTGTTTTTT
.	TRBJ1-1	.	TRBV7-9	CASSFSHTEAFF	TGTGCCAGCAGCTTTAGTCACACTGAAGCTTTCTTT
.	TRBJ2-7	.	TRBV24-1	CATSEAPGYYNEQYF	TGTGCCACCAGTGAAGCGCCAGGGTACTACAATGAGCAGTACTTC
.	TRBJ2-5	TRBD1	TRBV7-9	CASSSGQGVRQETQYF	TGTGCCAGCAGCTCTGGACAGGGCGTTCGGCAAGAGACCCAGTACTTC
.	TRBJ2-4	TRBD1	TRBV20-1	CSAPGTGKNIQYF	TGCAGTGCCCCCGGGACAGGGAAAAACATTCAGTACTTC
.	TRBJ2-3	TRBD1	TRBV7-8	CASSYDSGTGDTDTQYF	TGTGCCAGCAGCTACGATTCCGGGACAGGAGACACAGATACGCAGTATTTT
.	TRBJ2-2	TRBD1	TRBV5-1	CASSLRVGTGNTGELFF	TGCGCCAGCAGCTTGCGTGTGGGGACAGGCAACACCGGGGAGCTGTTTTTT
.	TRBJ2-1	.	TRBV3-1	CASSRDRGMALGSSYNEQFF	TGTGCCAGCAGCCGAGATAGGGGGATGGCATTGGGAAGCTCCTACAATGAGCAGTTCTTC
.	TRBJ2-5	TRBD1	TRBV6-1	CASCRQGRDQETQYF	TGTGCCAGCTGCCGACAGGGACGGGACCAAGAGACCCAGTACTTC
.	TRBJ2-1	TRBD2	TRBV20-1	CSAALAGGPNEQFF	TGCAGTGCCGCCTTAGCGGGAGGGCCGAATGAGCAGTTCTTC
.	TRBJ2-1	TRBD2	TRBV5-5	CVSSLEALRGRGYNEQFF	TGTGTCAGCAGCTTGGAGGCCCTTCGAGGGAGGGGTTACAATGAGCAGTTCTTC
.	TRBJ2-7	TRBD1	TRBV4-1	CASSLEGTGVYEQYF	TGCGCCAGCAGCCTCGAAGGGACAGGGGTCTACGAGCAGTACTTC
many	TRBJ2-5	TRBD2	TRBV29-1	CSVGGTSKYQETQYF	TGCAGCGTAGGTGGGACTAGCAAGTACCAAGAGACCCAGTACTTC
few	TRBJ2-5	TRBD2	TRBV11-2	CASSLELAGSQETQYF	TGTGCCAGCAGCTTAGAACTAGCGGGGTCCCAAGAGACCCAGTACTTC
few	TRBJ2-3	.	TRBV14	CASSSVQADTQYF	TGTGCCAGCAGCAGTGTGCAGGCAGATACGCAGTATTTT
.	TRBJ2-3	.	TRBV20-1	CSASFTDTQYF	TGCAGTGCTAGTTTCACAGATACGCAGTATTTT
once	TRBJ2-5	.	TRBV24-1	CATSDPQGGETQYF	TGTGCCACCAGTGATCCCCAGGGAGGAGAGACCCAGTACTTC
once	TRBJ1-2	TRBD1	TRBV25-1	CASSIAGGTYTF	TGTGCCAGCAGTATCGCAGGGGGAACCTACACCTTC
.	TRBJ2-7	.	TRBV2	CASSDQGLYNEQYF	TGTGCCAGCAGTGACCAGGGGTTGTACAATGAGCAGTACTTC
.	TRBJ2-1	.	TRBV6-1	CASEGRVNNEQFF	TGTGCCAGCGAGGGAAGAGTAAACAATGAGCAGTTCTTC
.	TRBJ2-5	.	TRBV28	CASSLGTENEQYF	TGTGCCAGCAGTTTAGGGACGGAGAATGAGCAGTACTTC
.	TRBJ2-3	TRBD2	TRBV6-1	CASSETSGRALDTQYF	TGTGCCAGCAGTGAAACTAGCGGGAGGGCCCTTGATACGCAGTATTTT
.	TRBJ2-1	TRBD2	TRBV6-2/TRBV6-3	CASSGGLATYNEQFF	TGTGCCAGCAGTGGGGGACTAGCGACCTACAATGAGCAGTTCTTC
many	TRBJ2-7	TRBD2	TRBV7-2	CASSFPGLAGGGDYEQYF	TGTGCCAGCAGCTTCCCGGGACTAGCGGGAGGCGGCGACTACGAGCAGTACTTC
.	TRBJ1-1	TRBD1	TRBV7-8	CASSSGGQFMGLNTEAFF	TGTGCCAGCAGCTCGGGGGGACAGTTTATGGGGTTAAACACTGAGGCTTTCTTT
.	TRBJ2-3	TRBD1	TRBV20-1	CSAPGQGSADTQYF	TGCAGTGCTCCGGGACAGGGGTCGGCAGATACGCAGTATTTT
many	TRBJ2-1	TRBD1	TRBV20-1	CSAPGQGYNEQFF	TGCAGTGCACCGGGACAGGGCTACAATGAGCAGTTCTTC
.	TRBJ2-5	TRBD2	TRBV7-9	CASAYFDGLAGGHLGETQYF	TGTGCCAGCGCCTACTTTGACGGACTAGCGGGAGGACACCTGGGGGAGACCCAGTACTTC
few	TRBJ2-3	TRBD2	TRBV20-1	CSARVQKREGRTDTQYF	TGCAGTGCTAGAGTGCAGAAGCGGGAGGGACGCACAGATACGCAGTATTTT
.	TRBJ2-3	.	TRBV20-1	CSARGVGGGVTDTQYF	TGCAGTGCTAGAGGTGTGGGCGGAGGGGTCACAGATACGCAGTATTTT
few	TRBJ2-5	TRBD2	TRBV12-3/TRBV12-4	CASSQVGTSGGKETQYF	TGTGCCAGCAGCCAAGTTGGTACTAGCGGGGGGAAAGAGACCCAGTACTTC
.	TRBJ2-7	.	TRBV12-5	CASGSGWEQYF	TGTGCTAGTGGAAGTGGGTGGGAGCAGTACTTC
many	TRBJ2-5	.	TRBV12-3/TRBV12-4	CASSGTLGGETQYF	TGTGCCAGCAGCGGGACTCTGGGCGGGGAGACCCAGTACTTC
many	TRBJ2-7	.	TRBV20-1	CSARRRQNYEQYF	TGCAGTGCGAGACGACGACAGAACTACGAGCAGTACTTC
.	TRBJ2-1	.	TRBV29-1	CSVEGPPRGISYNEQFF	TGCAGCGTTGAAGGTCCCCCGCGCGGGATATCCTACAATGAGCAGTTCTTC
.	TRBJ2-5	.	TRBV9	CASSVSVRGSETQYF	TGTGCCAGCAGCGTATCCGTAAGGGGCAGCGAGACCCAGTACTTC
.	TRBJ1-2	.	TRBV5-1	CASSTDRTSEGYTF	TGCGCCAGCAGCACGGACAGAACTTCCGAAGGCTACACCTTC
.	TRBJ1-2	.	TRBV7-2	CASSPSEGGHGYTF	TGTGCCAGCAGCCCCTCCGAGGGGGGTCATGGCTACACCTTC
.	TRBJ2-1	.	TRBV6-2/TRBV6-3	CASSPAGRVYNEQFF	TGTGCCAGCAGTCCCGCCGGTCGGGTCTACAATGAGCAGTTCTTC
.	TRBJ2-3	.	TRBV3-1	CASSRTPALEWDTQYF	TGTGCCAGCAGCCGAACACCGGCTCTCGAATGGGATACGCAGTATTTT
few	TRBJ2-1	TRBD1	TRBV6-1	CASRQGAAYNEQFF	TGTGCCAGCAGACAGGGGGCCGCCTACAATGAGCAGTTCTTC
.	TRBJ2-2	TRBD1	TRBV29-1	CSAVTTGVGTGELFF	TGCAGCGCAGTAACTACAGGGGTTGGAACCGGGGAGCTGTTTTTT
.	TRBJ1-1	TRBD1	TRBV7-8	CASSLRGRTEAFF	TGTGCCAGCAGCTTAAGGGGGCGCACTGAAGCTTTCTTT
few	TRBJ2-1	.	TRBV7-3	CASSLDVYHEQFF	TGTGCCAGCAGCCTAGATGTCTATCATGAGCAGTTCTTC
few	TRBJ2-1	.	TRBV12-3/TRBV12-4	CASASTSYNEQFF	TGTGCCAGCGCCTCAACGAGCTACAATGAGCAGTTCTTC
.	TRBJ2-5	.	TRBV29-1	CSVEPSQETQYF	TGCAGCGTTGAACCCTCCCAGGAGACCCAGTACTTC
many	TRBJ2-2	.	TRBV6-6	CASSYSGQYTGELFF	TGTGCCAGCAGTTACTCGGGACAATACACCGGGGAGCTGTTTTTT
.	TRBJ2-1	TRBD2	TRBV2	CAGGERYNEQFF	TGTGCCGGGGGGGAACGGTACAATGAGCAGTTCTTC
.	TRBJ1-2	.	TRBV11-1	CASSFRLNLGYTF	TGTGCCAGCAGCTTTCGACTGAATCTTGGCTACACCTTC
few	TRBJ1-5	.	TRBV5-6	CASSFGNNQPQHF	TGTGCCAGCAGCTTTGGGAACAATCAGCCCCAGCATTTT
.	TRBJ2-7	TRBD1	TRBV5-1	CASSHTGDYEQYF	TGCGCCAGCAGCCATACAGGGGACTACGAGCAGTACTTC
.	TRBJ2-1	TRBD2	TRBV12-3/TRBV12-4	CASSPRGSGSLNERFF	TGTGCCAGCAGCCCTCGGGGTAGCGGGAGTTTAAATGAGCGGTTCTTC
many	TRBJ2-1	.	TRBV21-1	CASAFVVGGVYNEQFF	TGTGCCAGCGCATTCGTGGTGGGAGGGGTCTACAATGAGCAGTTCTTC